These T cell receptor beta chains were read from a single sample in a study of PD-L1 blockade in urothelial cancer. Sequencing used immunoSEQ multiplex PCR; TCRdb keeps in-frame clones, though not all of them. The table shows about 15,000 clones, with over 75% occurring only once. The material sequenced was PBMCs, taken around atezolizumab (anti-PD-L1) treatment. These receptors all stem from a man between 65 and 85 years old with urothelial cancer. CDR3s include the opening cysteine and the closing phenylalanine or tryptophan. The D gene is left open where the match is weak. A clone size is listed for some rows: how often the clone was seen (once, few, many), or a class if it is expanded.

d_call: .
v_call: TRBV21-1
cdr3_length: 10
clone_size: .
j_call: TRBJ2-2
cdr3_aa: CASRSRRLFF
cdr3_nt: TGTGCCAGCAGGAGTAGGAGGCTGTTTTTT

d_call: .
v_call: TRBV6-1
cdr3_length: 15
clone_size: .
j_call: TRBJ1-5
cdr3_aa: CASSGGYLLNQPQHF
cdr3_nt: TGTGCCAGCAGTGGAGGTTATCTCTTGAATCAGCCCCAGCATTTT

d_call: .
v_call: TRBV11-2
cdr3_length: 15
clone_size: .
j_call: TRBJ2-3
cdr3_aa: CASSLTWGRSDTQYF
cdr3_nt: TGTGCCAGCAGCTTAACATGGGGGCGTTCAGATACGCAGTATTTT

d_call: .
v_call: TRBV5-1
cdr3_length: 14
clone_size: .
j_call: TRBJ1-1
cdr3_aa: CASSQTLGDTEAFF
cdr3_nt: TGCGCCAGCAGCCAGACTCTGGGGGACACTGAGGCTTTCTTT

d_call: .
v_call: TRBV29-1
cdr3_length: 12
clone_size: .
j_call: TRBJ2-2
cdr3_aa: CSVGSGDGELFF
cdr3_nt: TGCAGCGTTGGGTCGGGGGACGGGGAGCTGTTTTTT

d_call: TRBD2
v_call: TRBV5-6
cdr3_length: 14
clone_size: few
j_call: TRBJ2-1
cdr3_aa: CASIEAGGYNEQFF
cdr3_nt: TGTGCCAGCATTGAAGCGGGGGGTTACAATGAGCAGTTCTTC

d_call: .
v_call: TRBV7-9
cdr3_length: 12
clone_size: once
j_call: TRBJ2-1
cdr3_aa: CASSLVSAEQFF
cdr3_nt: TGTGCCAGCAGCTTAGTATCCGCGGAGCAGTTCTTC

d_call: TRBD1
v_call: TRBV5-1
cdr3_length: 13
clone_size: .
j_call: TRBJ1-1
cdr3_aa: CASSSTGYTEAFF
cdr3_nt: TGCGCCAGCAGCTCGACAGGGTACACTGAAGCTTTCTTT

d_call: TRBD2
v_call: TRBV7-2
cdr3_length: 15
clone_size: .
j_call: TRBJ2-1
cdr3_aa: CASSLRTSGVNEQFF
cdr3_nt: TGTGCCAGCAGCTTAAGGACTAGCGGCGTGAATGAGCAGTTCTTC

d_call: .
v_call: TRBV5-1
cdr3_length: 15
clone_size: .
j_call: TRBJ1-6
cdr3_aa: CASSFLSVPDSPLHF
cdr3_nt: TGCGCCAGCAGCTTCCTGTCAGTGCCCGATTCACCCCTCCACTTT

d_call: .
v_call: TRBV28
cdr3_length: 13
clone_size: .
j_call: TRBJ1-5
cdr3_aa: CAIDTDGNQPQHF
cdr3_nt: TGTGCCATAGACACAGATGGCAATCAGCCCCAGCATTTT

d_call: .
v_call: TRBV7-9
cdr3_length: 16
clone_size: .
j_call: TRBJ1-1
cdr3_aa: CASSPPFDRTNTEAFF
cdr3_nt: TGTGCCAGCAGCCCTCCATTCGACAGGACGAACACTGAAGCTTTCTTT

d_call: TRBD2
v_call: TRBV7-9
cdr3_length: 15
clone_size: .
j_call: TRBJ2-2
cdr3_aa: CASSLRGGLGGELFF
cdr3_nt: TGTGCCAGCAGCTTGCGGGGGGGCCTCGGCGGGGAGCTGTTTTTT

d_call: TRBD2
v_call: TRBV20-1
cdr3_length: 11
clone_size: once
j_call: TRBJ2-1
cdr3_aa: CSAPGGVEQFF
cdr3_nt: TGCAGCGCCCCCGGGGGGGTTGAGCAGTTCTTC

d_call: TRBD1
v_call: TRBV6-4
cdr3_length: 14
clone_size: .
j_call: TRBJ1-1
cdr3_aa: CASSPGGAGTEAFF
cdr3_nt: TGTGCCAGCAGCCCAGGGGGCGCGGGTACTGAAGCTTTCTTT